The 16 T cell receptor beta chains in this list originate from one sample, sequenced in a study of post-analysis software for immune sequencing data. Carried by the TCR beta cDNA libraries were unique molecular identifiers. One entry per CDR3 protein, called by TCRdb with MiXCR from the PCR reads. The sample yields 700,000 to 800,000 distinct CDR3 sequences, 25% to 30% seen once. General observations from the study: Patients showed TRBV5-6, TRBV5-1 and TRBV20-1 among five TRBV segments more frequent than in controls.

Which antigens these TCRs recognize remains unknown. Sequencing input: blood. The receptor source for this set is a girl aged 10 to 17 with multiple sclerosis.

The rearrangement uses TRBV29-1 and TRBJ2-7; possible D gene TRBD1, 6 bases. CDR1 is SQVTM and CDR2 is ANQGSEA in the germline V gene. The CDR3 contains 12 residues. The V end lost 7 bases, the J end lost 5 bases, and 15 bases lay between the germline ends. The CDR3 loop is CSAVGTHNEQYF. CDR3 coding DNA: TGCAGCGCTGTCGGGACACACAACGAGCAGTACTTC.

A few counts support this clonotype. DNA for the CDR3: TGCGCCAGCAGCCAAGATCGTCGGGGGGCGGCTGGACTGTTTTTT. This translates into CASSQDRRGAAGLFF. The chain links TRBV4-3 to TRBJ1-4, with D perhaps TRBD1 (6 bases). This CDR3 is built from 15 residues. Trimming took 0 bases from V and 13 from J, leaving 18 bases between them. Germline lookup yields CDR1 LGHNA and CDR2 YSLEER.

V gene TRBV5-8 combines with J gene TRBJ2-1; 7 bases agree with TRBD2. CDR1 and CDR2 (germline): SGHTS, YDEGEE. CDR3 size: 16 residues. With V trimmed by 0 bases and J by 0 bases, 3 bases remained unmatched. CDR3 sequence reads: CASSLGGGGSYNEQFF. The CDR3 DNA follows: TGTGCCAGCAGCTTGGGTGGCGGGGGCTCCTACAATGAGCAGTTCTTC.

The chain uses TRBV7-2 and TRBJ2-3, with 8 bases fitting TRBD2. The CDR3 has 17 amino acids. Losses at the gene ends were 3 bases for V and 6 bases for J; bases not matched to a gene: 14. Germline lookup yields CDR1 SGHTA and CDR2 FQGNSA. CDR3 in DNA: TGTGCCAGCAGCTTGGATCGGACTAGCACCAATGGGGATACGCAGTATTTT. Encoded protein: CASSLDRTSTNGDTQYF.

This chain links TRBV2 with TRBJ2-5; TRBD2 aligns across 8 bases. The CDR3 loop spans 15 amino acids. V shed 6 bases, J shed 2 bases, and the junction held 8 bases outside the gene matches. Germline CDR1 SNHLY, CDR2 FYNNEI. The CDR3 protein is CASRMGAGAQETQYF. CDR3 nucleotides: TGTGCCAGCAGGATGGGAGCGGGGGCGCAAGAGACCCAGTACTTC.

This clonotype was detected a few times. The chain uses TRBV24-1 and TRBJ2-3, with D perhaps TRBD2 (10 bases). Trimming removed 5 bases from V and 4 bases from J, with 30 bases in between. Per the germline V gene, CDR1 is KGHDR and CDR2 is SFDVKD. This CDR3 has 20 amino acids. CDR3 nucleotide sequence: TGTGCCACCAGTGGCTCCGGGACAGGGAGGCTAGCGGGGGCTGCAGATACGCAGTATTTT. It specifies CATSGSGTGRLAGAADTQYF.

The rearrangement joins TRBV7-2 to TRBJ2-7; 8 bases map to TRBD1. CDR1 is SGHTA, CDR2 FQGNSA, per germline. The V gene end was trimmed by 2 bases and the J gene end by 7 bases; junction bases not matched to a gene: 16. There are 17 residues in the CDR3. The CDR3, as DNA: TGTGCCAGCAGCTTATCGTCATTGGGGCAGGGGGCGCGGGAGCAGTACTTC. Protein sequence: CASSLSSLGQGAREQYF. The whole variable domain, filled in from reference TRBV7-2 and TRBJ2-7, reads GAGVSQSPSNKVTEKGKDVELRCDPISGHTALYWYRQSLGQGLEFLIYFQGNSAPDKSGLPSDRFSAERTGGSVSTLTIQRTQQEDSAVYLCASSLSSLGQGAREQYFGPGTRLTVT.

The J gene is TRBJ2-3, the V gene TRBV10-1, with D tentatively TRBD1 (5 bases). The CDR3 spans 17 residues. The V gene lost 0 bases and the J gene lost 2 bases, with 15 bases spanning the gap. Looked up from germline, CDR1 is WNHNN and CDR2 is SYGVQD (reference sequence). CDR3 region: CASSESIGRAHTDTQYF. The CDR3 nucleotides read TGCGCCAGCAGTGAGTCGATAGGCAGGGCCCACACAGATACGCAGTATTTT.

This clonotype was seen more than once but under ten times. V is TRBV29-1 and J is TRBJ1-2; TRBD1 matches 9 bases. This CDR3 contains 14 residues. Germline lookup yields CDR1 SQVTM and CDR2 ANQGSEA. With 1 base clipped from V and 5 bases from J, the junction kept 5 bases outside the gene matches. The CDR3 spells CSVEAQGAVYGYTF. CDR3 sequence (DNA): TGCAGCGTTGAAGCACAGGGGGCCGTTTATGGCTACACCTTC.

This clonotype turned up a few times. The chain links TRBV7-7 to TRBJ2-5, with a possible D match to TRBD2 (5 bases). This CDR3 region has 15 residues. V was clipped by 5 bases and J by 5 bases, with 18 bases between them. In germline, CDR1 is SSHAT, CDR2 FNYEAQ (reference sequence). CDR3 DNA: TGTGCCAGCAGCAAACGGACCGGACCGGGGGAGACCCAGTACTTC. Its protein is CASSKRTGPGETQYF. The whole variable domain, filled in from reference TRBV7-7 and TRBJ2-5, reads GAGVSQSPRYKVTKRGQDVTLRCDPISSHATLYWYQQALGQGPEFLTYFNYEAQPDKSGLPSDRFSAERPEGSISTLTIQRTEQRDSAMYRCASSKRTGPGETQYFGPGTRLLVL.

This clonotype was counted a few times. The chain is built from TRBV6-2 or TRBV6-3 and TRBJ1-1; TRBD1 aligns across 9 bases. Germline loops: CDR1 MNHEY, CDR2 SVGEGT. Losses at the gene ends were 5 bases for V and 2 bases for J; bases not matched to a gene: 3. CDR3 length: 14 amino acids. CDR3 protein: CASSRDRVNTEAFF. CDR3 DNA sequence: TGTGCCAGCAGTCGGGACAGGGTTAACACTGAAGCTTTCTTT.

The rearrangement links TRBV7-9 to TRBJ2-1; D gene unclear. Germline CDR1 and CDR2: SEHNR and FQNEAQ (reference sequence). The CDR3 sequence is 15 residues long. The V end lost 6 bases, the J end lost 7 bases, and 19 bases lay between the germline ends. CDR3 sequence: CASRHPSRFKNEQFF. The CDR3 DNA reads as TGTGCCAGCAGACACCCGAGCAGGTTTAAGAATGAGCAGTTCTTC.

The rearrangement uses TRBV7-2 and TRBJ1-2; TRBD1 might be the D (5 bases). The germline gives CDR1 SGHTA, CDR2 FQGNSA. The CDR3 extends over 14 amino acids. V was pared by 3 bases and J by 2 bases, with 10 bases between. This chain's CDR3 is CASSFYRMNYGYTF. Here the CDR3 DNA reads TGTGCCAGCAGCTTTTACAGGATGAACTATGGCTACACCTTC.

CDR3 sequence: CASTQTGFYGYTF. In nucleotides, the CDR3 is TGTGCCAGCACCCAGACAGGGTTCTATGGCTACACCTTC. The gene calls are TRBV6-1 and TRBJ1-2; 7 bases agree with TRBD1. This CDR3 contains 13 residues. The germline V gene encodes CDR1 MNHNS and CDR2 SASEGT. The V gene end was trimmed by 7 bases and the J gene end by 4 bases; junction bases not matched to a gene: 6.

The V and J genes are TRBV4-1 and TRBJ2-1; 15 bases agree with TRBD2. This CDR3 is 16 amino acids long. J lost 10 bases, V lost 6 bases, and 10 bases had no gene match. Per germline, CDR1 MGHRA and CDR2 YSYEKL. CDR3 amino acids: CASRDPGLAGGREQFF. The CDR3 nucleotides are TGCGCCAGCAGGGACCCGGGACTAGCGGGGGGACGGGAGCAGTTCTTC.

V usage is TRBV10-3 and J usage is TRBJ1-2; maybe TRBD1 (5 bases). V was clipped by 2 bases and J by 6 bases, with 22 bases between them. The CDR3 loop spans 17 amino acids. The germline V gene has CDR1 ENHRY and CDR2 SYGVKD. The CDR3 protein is CAISETFAAGLANGYTF. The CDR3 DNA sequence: TGTGCCATCAGTGAGACCTTCGCAGCAGGGCTGGCGAATGGCTACACCTTC.